This record covers a single TCR beta chain. The data belong to a study of blood T cells in healthy people across ages. Primers used in a second PCR of about 6 to 11 cycles were a sample-barcoded 5' primer and a J-beta primer mix. TCRdb reprocessed the 5' RACE reads via MiXCR and lists one record per CDR3 protein. Of 850,000 to 1,000,000 distinct CDR3 sequences listed, approximately 50% are singletons. CDR1 is LGHDT, CDR2 YNNKEL, per germline (reference sequence). J lost 5 bases, V lost 1 base, and 16 bases had no gene match. The CDR3 totals 19 residues. The clonotype was recovered from an older woman in good health. The sample comprised blood. The chain recombines TRBV3-1 with TRBJ2-1; 8 bases fit TRBD2. The CDR3 spells CASSQVFDFDGTSHNEQFF. DNA for the CDR3: TGTGCCAGCAGCCAAGTATTCGATTTTGACGGGACTAGTCACAATGAGCAGTTCTTC.